The 24 T cell receptor beta chains below come from one sample, sequenced in a study of cytomegalovirus exposure and HLA in healthy donors. The PCR was carried out with 60 Vbeta primers and 13 Jbeta primers. Only in-frame clones appear in the TCRdb table, and some are missing; sequencing was by immunoSEQ multiplex PCR. The sample yields more than 140,000 clones, around four fifths seen once. Material for sequencing was PBMCs. The receptors originated from a woman in her thirties or forties in good health and CMV-seronegative.

The V and J genes are TRBV7-2 and TRBJ2-3; 7 bases match TRBD2. The CDR3 runs 14 residues. Unmatched junction bases numbered 8, after V lost 5 bases and J lost 6 bases. Germline loops: CDR1 SGHTA, CDR2 FQGNSA. The CDR3 DNA reads as TGTGCCAGCAGCACCCGACTAGCAGGCGATACGCAGTATTTT. Protein product: CASSTRLAGDTQYF.

This clone was recorded a few times. The J gene is TRBJ2-2, the V gene TRBV19, with D possibly TRBD1 on 5 matching bases. The germline gives CDR1 LNHDA, CDR2 SQIVND (reference sequence). Between the trimmed V and J ends, which lost 3 bases and 0 bases, there was a span of 17 bases. This CDR3 contains 18 residues. The CDR3: CASSIELDSPANTGELFF. As DNA, the CDR3 is TGTGCCAGTAGTATTGAGCTAGACAGCCCGGCGAACACCGGGGAGCTGTTTTTT.

The chain is built from TRBV18 and TRBJ1-4; 8 bases agree with TRBD1. V gave up 2 bases and J gave up 7 bases; unmatched junction bases: 6. This CDR3 is 15 amino acids long. Germline CDR1 and CDR2: KGHSH and LQKENI. The CDR3 sequence is CASSPTGGLGEKLFF. The CDR3 DNA follows: TGTGCCAGCTCACCAACAGGGGGTCTGGGTGAAAAACTGTTTTTT.

Comment on this clone: Distinct nucleotide sequences in the sample also encode this CDR3. The chain recombines TRBV9 with TRBJ2-7; D perhaps matches TRBD1 (5 bases). This CDR3 contains 14 residues. V lost 3 bases and J lost 0, with 10 bases in between. CDR1 is SGDLS and CDR2 is YYNGEE in the germline V gene. CDR3 protein: CASSAQGSSYEQYF. The DNA for the CDR3 is TGTGCCAGCAGCGCCCAGGGTAGCTCCTACGAGCAGTACTTC.

This chain links TRBV28 with TRBJ2-7, with a possible D match to TRBD2 (5 bases). Germline CDR1 and CDR2: MDHEN and SYDVKM. The V end was cut by 7 bases, the J end by 0 bases, with 13 bases between. CDR3 length: 14 amino acids. The CDR3 region has the DNA TGTGCCAGCACTTTCACAGCGGTCTCCTACGAGCAGTACTTC. Translated, it gives CASTFTAVSYEQYF.

The chain couples TRBV5-6 to TRBJ1-1, with unresolved D. From germline, CDR1 is SGHDT and CDR2 YYEEEE. Trimming took 0 bases from V and 1 from J, leaving 10 bases between them. The CDR3 contains 15 residues. The CDR3 DNA sequence: TGTGCCAGCAGCTTGGGTGTACGGGAGAACACTGAAGCTTTCTTT. This codes for CASSLGVRENTEAFF.

This clone occurred a few times. This chain links TRBV5-4 with TRBJ2-1; 7 bases align to TRBD2. The V gene end was trimmed by 1 base and the J gene end by 5 bases; junction bases not matched to a gene: 3. The CDR3 is 14 amino acids. CDR1 SGHNT and CDR2 YYREEE come from the germline V gene (reference sequence). In DNA, the CDR3 is TGTGCCAGCAGCTTGTGGGACTACAACAATGAGCAGTTCTTC. Translating gives CASSLWDYNNEQFF.

This chain joins TRBV4-1 and TRBJ1-5; D possibly corresponds to TRBD1 (5 bases). The CDR3 length is 17 residues. Germline values: CDR1 MGHRA, CDR2 YSYEKL. Trimming stripped 4 bases from V and 1 base from J, with 17 bases between. CDR3 bases: TGCGCCAGCAGCCCTTCCAGGGTTCGTTCAAGCAATCAGCCCCAGCATTTT. Translating it yields CASSPSRVRSSNQPQHF.

This clone was detected only once. This chain links TRBV6-4 with TRBJ1-1, with D perhaps matching TRBD1 (5 bases). Germline assignment: CDR1 MRHNA and CDR2 SNTAGT. Trimming pared 4 bases from V and 5 bases from J, leaving 14 bases between. The CDR3 spans 14 residues. This CDR3 reads CASSGTRGYTEAFF. The CDR3 region has the DNA TGTGCCAGCAGTGGCACCCGGGGGTATACTGAAGCTTTCTTT.

The CDR3 region is CASSQVEIAGGSNEQFF. CDR3 DNA: TGCGCCAGCAGCCAAGTAGAGATAGCGGGAGGTAGCAATGAGCAGTTCTTC. The chain uses TRBV4-1 and TRBJ2-1; 10 positions agree with TRBD2. Looked up from germline, CDR1 is MGHRA and CDR2 is YSYEKL. The CDR3 is 17 residues long. Trimming removed 1 base from V and 6 bases from J; junction bases left unmatched: 9.

The chain has TRBV7-2 and TRBJ2-7; D might be TRBD1 (6 bases). V was clipped by 1 base and J by 2 bases, with 6 bases between them. The CDR3 extends over 13 amino acids. CDR1 and CDR2 (germline): SGHTA, FQGNSA. Written as DNA, the CDR3 is TGTGCCAGCAGCTTAGACAGGGCCTACGAGCAGTACTTC. It codes for CASSLDRAYEQYF.

As regards this clone: At one boundary the junction diverges from the germline segment, which might be a read error. The chain links TRBV28 to TRBJ1-5; D is perhaps TRBD1 (6 bases). The CDR3 extends over 15 amino acids. Germline CDR1 MDHEN, CDR2 SYDVKM. CDR3 sequence (DNA): TGTGCCAGCAGTCTCCCAGGGGAGAGCAATCAGCTCCAGCATTTT. This codes for CASSLPGESNQLQHF. Based on the CDR3 plus reference TRBV28 and TRBJ1-5, the full variable domain is DVKVTQSSRYLVKRTGEKVFLECVQDMDHENMFWYRQDPGLGLRLIYFSYDVKMKEKGDIPEGYSVSREKKERFSLILESASTNQTSMYLCASSLPGESNQLQHFGDGTRLSIL.

V is TRBV6-5 and J is TRBJ1-5; tentatively, D is TRBD1 (6 bases). The V end lost 5 bases, the J end lost 4 bases, and 15 bases lay between the germline ends. Germline CDR1 is MNHEY and CDR2 is SVGAGI. This CDR3 has 15 residues. In nucleotides, the CDR3 is TGTGCCAGCAGTAAACTACAGGGTTGGAATCAGCCCCAGCATTTT. This codes for CASSKLQGWNQPQHF.

The CDR3 loop reads CATSRTRTGVYNEQFF. The CDR3 DNA reads TGTGCCACCAGCCGAACCCGGACAGGGGTCTACAATGAGCAGTTCTTC. This chain connects TRBV15 to TRBJ2-1; 9 nucleotides align to TRBD1. The germline V gene encodes CDR1 LNHNV and CDR2 YYDKDF (reference sequence). The trim removed 5 bases at V and 3 bases at J, leaving 8 bases unmatched. This CDR3 contains 16 residues.

The rearrangement joins TRBV20-1 to TRBJ2-3, with TRBD2 matching 8 bases. The CDR3 consists of 11 residues. The germline V gene has CDR1 DFQATT and CDR2 SNEGSKA (reference sequence). CDR3 sequence: CRPSGSDTQYF. DNA for the CDR3: TGCAGACCTAGCGGGTCAGATACGCAGTATTTT.

The gene calls are TRBV28 and TRBJ2-1, with 10 bases identical to TRBD2. Germline trimming cut 6 bases from V and 2 bases from J; bases unmatched to any gene: 10. This CDR3 has 17 residues. The germline V gene has CDR1 MDHEN and CDR2 SYDVKM. CDR3 amino acids: CASSPPKAGGPYNEQFF. The CDR3 region has the DNA TGTGCCAGCAGCCCTCCCAAAGCGGGAGGGCCCTACAATGAGCAGTTCTTC.

V is TRBV11-1 and J is TRBJ2-5, with 9 bases lining up with TRBD2. The CDR3 has 15 amino acids. With 4 bases clipped from V and 8 bases from J, the junction kept 11 bases outside the gene matches. Germline values: CDR1 SGHAT, CDR2 FQDESV (reference sequence). The CDR3 bases are TGTGCCAGCAGCTCCCCAGGAGCGGGGGGAATAACCCAGTACTTC. It encodes CASSSPGAGGITQYF.

The chain is built from TRBV28 and TRBJ1-2; possible D gene TRBD1, 6 bases. CDR1 and CDR2 (germline): MDHEN, SYDVKM. Trimming left V 5 bases short and J 3 bases short, with 10 bases between. CDR3 length equals 13 residues. The CDR3 DNA sequence: TGTGCCAGCAGTCCAGGGGACCACTATGGCTACACCTTC. Residues: CASSPGDHYGYTF.

This clone is termed medium-sized. The J gene is TRBJ2-7, the V gene TRBV28, with D possibly TRBD2 on 5 matching bases. Per the germline V gene, CDR1 is MDHEN and CDR2 is SYDVKM. V gave up 3 bases and J gave up 2 bases, with 11 bases separating them. The length of the CDR3 is 14 residues. This CDR3 is CASSFASSPYEQYF. CDR3 in DNA: TGTGCCAGCAGTTTTGCTAGCTCCCCCTACGAGCAGTACTTC.

The chain recombines TRBV4-3 with TRBJ2-3; D remains unclear. CDR3 size: 14 residues. Deletions cut 2 bases from V and 2 bases from J, with 8 bases between. In germline, CDR1 is LGHNA, CDR2 YSLEER. The CDR3 nucleotides read TGCGCCAGCAGCCAACTAACTAACACAGATACGCAGTATTTT. It translates to CASSQLTNTDTQYF.

V usage is TRBV19 and J usage is TRBJ2-3, with 7 bases identical to TRBD2. The CDR3 loop spans 15 amino acids. The germline V gene encodes CDR1 LNHDA and CDR2 SQIVND (reference sequence). After removal of 5 bases from V and 2 bases from J, the junction contained 7 bases not matched to a gene. The CDR3 region has the DNA TGTGCCAGTAGTGACCGGGACTACCTCACAGATACGCAGTATTTT. It specifies CASSDRDYLTDTQYF. Using reference TRBV19 and TRBJ2-3 for the parts outside the CDR3, the full variable domain is DGGITQSPKYLFRKEGQNVTLSCEQNLNHDAMYWYRQDPGQGLRLIYYSQIVNDFQKGDIAEGYSVSREKKESFPLTVTSAQKNPTAFYLCASSDRDYLTDTQYFGPGTRLTVL.

The chain employs TRBV27 and TRBJ2-3, with D tentatively TRBD1 (6 bases). This CDR3 region has 15 residues. Germline-derived CDR1 and CDR2 are MNHEY and SMNVEV (reference sequence). Trimming cost V 6 bases and J 5 bases, with 18 bases left between them. In DNA, the CDR3 is TGTGCCAGCAGCCAAACAGGGATCCGCGGAGATACGCAGTATTTT. This gives the protein CASSQTGIRGDTQYF.

V gene TRBV4-1 combines with J gene TRBJ2-7; the D gene is possibly TRBD2 (5 bases). V was trimmed by 1 base and J by 0 bases, leaving 13 bases between them. CDR1 MGHRA and CDR2 YSYEKL come from the germline V gene. The CDR3 sequence is 16 residues long. The CDR3: CASSQGLLRSSYEQYF. Written as DNA, the CDR3 is TGCGCCAGCAGCCAAGGACTATTAAGGAGCTCCTACGAGCAGTACTTC.

The CDR3 DNA reads as TGCGCCAGCAGCCAAGCTGGTGGACTAGCGGGAGGAGGGTTAGATGAGCAGTTCTTC. Its protein product is CASSQAGGLAGGGLDEQFF. The chain links TRBV4-3 to TRBJ2-1; 14 bases fit TRBD2. V shed 1 base, J shed 8 bases, and the junction held 13 bases outside the gene matches. Germline V CDR1 and CDR2: LGHNA, YSLEER. The CDR3 length is 19 residues.